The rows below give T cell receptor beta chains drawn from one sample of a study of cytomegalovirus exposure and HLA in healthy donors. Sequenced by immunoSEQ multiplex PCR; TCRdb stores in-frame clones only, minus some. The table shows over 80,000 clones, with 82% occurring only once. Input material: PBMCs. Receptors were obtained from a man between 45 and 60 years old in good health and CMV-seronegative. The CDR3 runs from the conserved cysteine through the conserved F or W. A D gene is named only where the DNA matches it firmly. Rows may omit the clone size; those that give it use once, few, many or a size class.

cdr3_nt: TGTGCCAGCGTCAGGGACAGGGGGCCTGGTAATGAAAAACTGTTTTTT
cdr3_aa: CASVRDRGPGNEKLFF
v_call: TRBV2
clone_size: NA
j_call: TRBJ1-4
d_call: TRBD1

cdr3_nt: TGTGCCAGCAGCCCTATCTTCCGGGACAGGGACGCAGATACGCAGTATTTT
cdr3_aa: CASSPIFRDRDADTQYF
v_call: TRBV7-9
clone_size: NA
j_call: TRBJ2-3
d_call: TRBD1

cdr3_nt: TGTGCCAGCAGCTTAGCGCGAGGACAGGCAACCTACGAGCAGTACTTC
cdr3_aa: CASSLARGQATYEQYF
v_call: TRBV7-8
clone_size: NA
j_call: TRBJ2-7
d_call: TRBD1

cdr3_nt: TGTGCCAGCAGTTTAAGGGGGGGACAGGGGGCCTACGAGCAGTACTTC
cdr3_aa: CASSLRGGQGAYEQYF
v_call: TRBV27
clone_size: once
j_call: TRBJ2-7
d_call: TRBD1

cdr3_nt: TGCGCCAGCAGCCAAGCACAATCCAATGTGGATACGCAGTATTTT
cdr3_aa: CASSQAQSNVDTQYF
v_call: TRBV4-1
clone_size: NA
j_call: TRBJ2-3
d_call: NA

cdr3_nt: TGTGCCAGCGAAGGGACTAGCTCCGGGGAGCTGTTTTTT
cdr3_aa: CASEGTSSGELFF
v_call: TRBV6-6
clone_size: few
j_call: TRBJ2-2
d_call: TRBD2

cdr3_nt: TGTGCTAGCAGCTTAGACGGGGTTGGGGAGCAGTACTTC
cdr3_aa: CASSLDGVGEQYF
v_call: TRBV7-7
clone_size: NA
j_call: TRBJ2-7
d_call: NA

cdr3_nt: TGTGCCAGCAGCTTACTAGGACAGAGATTGAACACCGGGGAGCTGTTTTTT
cdr3_aa: CASSLLGQRLNTGELFF
v_call: TRBV7-3
clone_size: NA
j_call: TRBJ2-2
d_call: NA

cdr3_nt: TGTGCCACCCCAGGGGGGACACCAAAACCCCACGAGCAGTACTTC
cdr3_aa: CATPGGTPKPHEQYF
v_call: TRBV10-3
clone_size: NA
j_call: TRBJ2-7
d_call: NA

cdr3_nt: TGTGCCAGCAGCTTAGCGGTTAGGCTCTCCGGCGGGAATGAGCAGTTCTTC
cdr3_aa: CASSLAVRLSGGNEQFF
v_call: TRBV7-6
clone_size: NA
j_call: TRBJ2-1
d_call: NA

cdr3_nt: TGTGCCAGCGTGGGTCTGGGACAGGTCCCCCTCGAGCAGTACTTC
cdr3_aa: CASVGLGQVPLEQYF
v_call: TRBV27
clone_size: NA
j_call: TRBJ2-7
d_call: TRBD1

cdr3_nt: TGCGCCAGCAACCCCGCGCAGGGGAATTTCGCCGAGCAGTACTTC
cdr3_aa: CASNPAQGNFAEQYF
v_call: TRBV5-1
clone_size: NA
j_call: TRBJ2-7
d_call: NA

cdr3_nt: TGTGCCAGCAGCTTAGGGGGCCATCAGCCCCAGCATTTT
cdr3_aa: CASSLGGHQPQHF
v_call: TRBV5-4
clone_size: once
j_call: TRBJ1-5
d_call: TRBD1

cdr3_nt: TGCGCCAGCAGGGACTCTTTGCACTACTCTGGGGCCAACGTCCTGACTTTC
cdr3_aa: CASRDSLHYSGANVLTF
v_call: TRBV5-1
clone_size: medium-sized
j_call: TRBJ2-6
d_call: NA

cdr3_nt: TGTGCCAGCAGCTTTGAGCTAGCTTCAGATACGCAGTATTTT
cdr3_aa: CASSFELASDTQYF
v_call: TRBV5-4
clone_size: NA
j_call: TRBJ2-3
d_call: NA

cdr3_nt: TGTGCCAGCGCCGATGGGATAGGGGGCGCAAAAAACACTGAAGCTTTCTTT
cdr3_aa: CASADGIGGAKNTEAFF
v_call: TRBV28
clone_size: few
j_call: TRBJ1-1
d_call: TRBD1

cdr3_nt: TGTGCCAGCAGCTTAACATGGACTAGGGGGAACAATGAGCAGTTCTTC
cdr3_aa: CASSLTWTRGNNEQFF
v_call: TRBV7-3
clone_size: NA
j_call: TRBJ2-1
d_call: NA

cdr3_nt: TGCGCCAGCAGCCAAGCCCAGGGGCTAGATGAGACCCAGTACTTC
cdr3_aa: CASSQAQGLDETQYF
v_call: TRBV4-1
clone_size: NA
j_call: TRBJ2-5
d_call: NA

cdr3_nt: TGTGCCAGCAGCGTAGCCGCCACAGGGGTTGGAAACACCATATATTTT
cdr3_aa: CASSVAATGVGNTIYF
v_call: TRBV9
clone_size: NA
j_call: TRBJ1-3
d_call: TRBD1

cdr3_nt: TGCAGCCCTCACCAAGAGACCCAGTACTTC
cdr3_aa: CSPHQETQYF
v_call: TRBV29-1
clone_size: NA
j_call: TRBJ2-5
d_call: NA

cdr3_nt: TGTGCCGTTGGACAGGGGAACACTGAAGCTTTCTTT
cdr3_aa: CAVGQGNTEAFF
v_call: TRBV6-5
clone_size: NA
j_call: TRBJ1-1
d_call: TRBD1

cdr3_nt: TGTGCCAGCAGCATGGGCCGGGACAGGGGTTACGAGCAGTACTTC
cdr3_aa: CASSMGRDRGYEQYF
v_call: TRBV9
clone_size: NA
j_call: TRBJ2-7
d_call: TRBD1

cdr3_nt: TGCGCCAGCAGCTCAGAGATAGGCGGTGAGCAGTTCTTC
cdr3_aa: CASSSEIGGEQFF
v_call: TRBV5-1
clone_size: NA
j_call: TRBJ2-1
d_call: NA

cdr3_nt: TGTGCCAGCAGTGCGGGAATGGGACAGCGACAAGAGACCCAGTACTTC
cdr3_aa: CASSAGMGQRQETQYF
v_call: TRBV2
clone_size: few
j_call: TRBJ2-5
d_call: TRBD1

cdr3_nt: TGTGCCAGCAGCCAAGGACAGGGGGCCTACGAGCAGTACTTC
cdr3_aa: CASSQGQGAYEQYF
v_call: TRBV9
clone_size: NA
j_call: TRBJ2-7
d_call: TRBD1

cdr3_nt: TGTGCCAGCAGTTTATATTCCCCGGACAAAGAGACCCAGTACTTC
cdr3_aa: CASSLYSPDKETQYF
v_call: TRBV27
clone_size: NA
j_call: TRBJ2-5
d_call: NA

cdr3_nt: TGTGCCAGCATGACAGGGGACACAGATACGCAGTATTTT
cdr3_aa: CASMTGDTDTQYF
v_call: TRBV5-4
clone_size: NA
j_call: TRBJ2-3
d_call: TRBD1

cdr3_nt: TGTGCCAGCAGCCAGGGCTGGAGCTACACCTTC
cdr3_aa: CASSQGWSYTF
v_call: TRBV14
clone_size: NA
j_call: TRBJ1-2
d_call: NA

cdr3_nt: TGTGCCAGCAGCTCACGAGAGGAGGGGATAAAGACCCAGTACTTC
cdr3_aa: CASSSREEGIKTQYF
v_call: TRBV9
clone_size: NA
j_call: TRBJ2-5
d_call: NA

cdr3_nt: TGTGCCAGCAGCTTGGGCGGGAGGGCCCCTACTGAGCAGTTCTTC
cdr3_aa: CASSLGGRAPTEQFF
v_call: TRBV5-6
clone_size: few
j_call: TRBJ2-1
d_call: TRBD2

cdr3_nt: TGTGCCAGCAGCTTAGGGGGCTGGGAGGGGAATGAGCAGTTCTTC
cdr3_aa: CASSLGGWEGNEQFF
v_call: TRBV7-3
clone_size: once
j_call: TRBJ2-1
d_call: NA

cdr3_nt: TGTGCCAGCAGCTTGTGGGCAGGGGATGGGAATGAGCAGTTCTTC
cdr3_aa: CASSLWAGDGNEQFF
v_call: TRBV5-4
clone_size: NA
j_call: TRBJ2-1
d_call: NA

cdr3_nt: TGTGCCAGCAGTTTTGACGGCGGGAGGTCCTACAATGAGCAGTTCTTC
cdr3_aa: CASSFDGGRSYNEQFF
v_call: TRBV27
clone_size: few
j_call: TRBJ2-1
d_call: TRBD2

cdr3_nt: TGTGCCAGCAGCCGCCCCGACAGACAGAACACTGAAGCTTTCTTT
cdr3_aa: CASSRPDRQNTEAFF
v_call: TRBV7-9
clone_size: once
j_call: TRBJ1-1
d_call: NA

cdr3_nt: TGCGCCAGCAGCCCGGGGTCCTCCAGCGATACGCAGTATTTT
cdr3_aa: CASSPGSSSDTQYF
v_call: TRBV5-1
clone_size: NA
j_call: TRBJ2-3
d_call: NA

cdr3_nt: TGTGCCAGCAGGCCGGGACTAGCGGACAATGAGCAGTTCTTC
cdr3_aa: CASRPGLADNEQFF
v_call: TRBV9
clone_size: NA
j_call: TRBJ2-1
d_call: TRBD2

cdr3_nt: TGTGCCAGCCTCAATCCCGACAGTTTATACAATGAGCAGTTCTTC
cdr3_aa: CASLNPDSLYNEQFF
v_call: TRBV7-9
clone_size: few
j_call: TRBJ2-1
d_call: NA

cdr3_nt: TGTGCCAGCAGCTGGCGGGGAAACACAGATACGCAGTATTTT
cdr3_aa: CASSWRGNTDTQYF
v_call: TRBV7-2
clone_size: NA
j_call: TRBJ2-3
d_call: NA

cdr3_nt: TGTGCCAGCAGCCGGGGGCAACTAGCGGGGTTGTACCAAGAGACCCAGTACTTC
cdr3_aa: CASSRGQLAGLYQETQYF
v_call: TRBV7-9
clone_size: NA
j_call: TRBJ2-5
d_call: TRBD2

cdr3_nt: TGTGCCAGCAGCTTCTCCGCCACGGGGGGGGTCGGCGGTGAGCAGTTCTTC
cdr3_aa: CASSFSATGGVGGEQFF
v_call: TRBV11-2
clone_size: NA
j_call: TRBJ2-1
d_call: TRBD2

cdr3_nt: TGCGCCAGCAGCTTGGGGACTAGCGGGAGCCACCAAGAGACCCAGTACTTC
cdr3_aa: CASSLGTSGSHQETQYF
v_call: TRBV5-1
clone_size: NA
j_call: TRBJ2-5
d_call: TRBD2

cdr3_nt: TGTGCCAGCAGTGACTCTAGCGGTAGCACAGATACGCAGTATTTT
cdr3_aa: CASSDSSGSTDTQYF
v_call: TRBV2
clone_size: NA
j_call: TRBJ2-3
d_call: TRBD2

cdr3_nt: TGTGCCACCAGCAGAGATTCGTGGACAGGGGGTTTTGGGGCTTTCTTT
cdr3_aa: CATSRDSWTGGFGAFF
v_call: TRBV15
clone_size: NA
j_call: TRBJ1-1
d_call: TRBD1

cdr3_nt: TGCGCCAGCAGCTTGGAGGGGCAGGGGGAGACCCAGTACTTC
cdr3_aa: CASSLEGQGETQYF
v_call: TRBV5-1
clone_size: NA
j_call: TRBJ2-5
d_call: NA

cdr3_nt: TGTGCTAGCAGCCCCTCGAGGGGGCAAGAGACCCAGTACTTC
cdr3_aa: CASSPSRGQETQYF
v_call: TRBV7-7
clone_size: once
j_call: TRBJ2-5
d_call: NA

cdr3_nt: TGCGCCAGCAGCCAAGATAGTTGGCAGGGGGTATCCACAGATACGCAGTATTTT
cdr3_aa: CASSQDSWQGVSTDTQYF
v_call: TRBV4-1
clone_size: NA
j_call: TRBJ2-3
d_call: TRBD1

cdr3_nt: TGTGCCAGCAGCGTAGCTGACAGCAACACTGAAGCTTTCTTT
cdr3_aa: CASSVADSNTEAFF
v_call: TRBV9
clone_size: NA
j_call: TRBJ1-1
d_call: NA

cdr3_nt: TGTGCCAGCAGCTTAGGACTTATGAACACTGAAGCTTTCTTT
cdr3_aa: CASSLGLMNTEAFF
v_call: TRBV7-2
clone_size: NA
j_call: TRBJ1-1
d_call: NA

cdr3_nt: TGTGCCAGCAACCAGGACAGGCCCCTTGAAAAACTGTTTTTT
cdr3_aa: CASNQDRPLEKLFF
v_call: TRBV6-6
clone_size: NA
j_call: TRBJ1-4
d_call: TRBD1

cdr3_nt: TGTGCCAGCAGCCCACCAGACAGGGGGCAGTACTGCTACGAGCAGTACTTC
cdr3_aa: CASSPPDRGQYCYEQYF
v_call: TRBV21-1
clone_size: few
j_call: TRBJ2-7
d_call: NA

cdr3_nt: TGTGCCAGCAGCATCCGGGACAGGGGTATCACCGGGGAGCTGTTTTTT
cdr3_aa: CASSIRDRGITGELFF
v_call: TRBV7-8
clone_size: NA
j_call: TRBJ2-2
d_call: TRBD1

cdr3_nt: TGTGCCAGCAGTGAAGCGCGACAGGAAGCTTTCTTT
cdr3_aa: CASSEARQEAFF
v_call: TRBV6-1
clone_size: NA
j_call: TRBJ1-1
d_call: NA

cdr3_nt: TGTGCCAGCAGCGAAAGGGGAATCGGACTAGCGAACAATGAGCAGTTCTTC
cdr3_aa: CASSERGIGLANNEQFF
v_call: TRBV9
clone_size: once
j_call: TRBJ2-1
d_call: TRBD2